These 20 T cell receptor beta chains came from one sample sequenced in a study of OX40 agonist ivuxolimab in advanced cancers. TCRdb's copy holds only in-frame clones and misses some; the assay was immunoSEQ multiplex PCR. The profile shows 45,000 or so clones, around 80% of them singletons. The material sequenced was CD4+ or CD8+ T cells sorted from blood, taken in a trial of the OX40 agonist ivuxolimab. The receptor source for this set is an adult with an advanced solid tumor such as melanoma, head and neck, liver or kidney cancer.

The chain employs TRBV7-2 and TRBJ2-1; D is unclear. The CDR3 sequence is 13 residues long. In germline, CDR1 is SGHTA, CDR2 FQGNSA. V lost 5 bases and J lost 5, with 10 bases in between. The CDR3 DNA reads TGTGCCAGCAGCACCCGGTCCGACAATGAGCAGTTCTTC. Encoded protein: CASSTRSDNEQFF.

This chain uses TRBV10-3 with TRBJ1-1; 7 bases align to TRBD1. V dropped 10 bases and J dropped 3; count of bases not matched to a gene: 14. The CDR3 consists of 15 residues. CDR1 and CDR2 (germline): ENHRY, SYGVKD. CDR3 bases: TGTGCCACCACGGTAGACACAGGGGCAGACACTGAAGCTTTCTTT. Its protein product is CATTVDTGADTEAFF.

V and J are TRBV12-5 and TRBJ1-5; the match to TRBD1 covers 10 bases. The CDR3 has 20 residues. CDR1 and CDR2 (germline): LGHNT, FRNRAP. The V segment lost 2 bases and the J segment 0 bases; nucleotides outside the gene matches: 13. The CDR3 nucleotides are TGTGCTAGTGGTTTGTCTAGGGACGGGACAGGGGTTTATAGCAATCAGCCCCAGCATTTT. This encodes CASGLSRDGTGVYSNQPQHF.

The V and J genes are TRBV11-2 and TRBJ2-7; no reliable D call. V lost 0 bases, J lost 3 bases, and 9 bases lay in between. The CDR3 runs to 14 residues. In germline, CDR1 is SGHAT, CDR2 FQNNGV. CDR3 in DNA: TGTGCCAGCAGCTTAGACAAAGACCACTACGAGCAGTACTTC. It yields the protein CASSLDKDHYEQYF.

The genes are TRBV7-2 and TRBJ2-1, with 13 bases identical to TRBD2. Germline values: CDR1 SGHTA, CDR2 FQGNSA. The CDR3 contains 16 residues. With V trimmed by 4 bases and J by 9 bases, 9 bases remained unmatched. DNA for the CDR3: TGTGCCAGCAGCTCGGCCGGGACTAGCGGGGCCCGTGAGCAGTTCTTC. Translated, it gives CASSSAGTSGAREQFF.

This clone showed up just once. The J gene is TRBJ1-2, the V gene TRBV4-3; D not resolved. Between the trimmed V and J ends, which lost 0 bases and 2 bases, there was a span of 7 bases. Looked up from germline, CDR1 is LGHNA and CDR2 is YSLEER. This CDR3 is built from 14 residues. CDR3 sequence reads: CASSQDGLNYGYTF. DNA of the CDR3: TGCGCCAGCAGCCAAGATGGATTGAACTATGGCTACACCTTC.

The CDR3 DNA is TGTGCCAGCAGTACCAACAGGGCGACTAATGAAAAACTGTTTTTT. Its translation: CASSTNRATNEKLFF. The V and J genes are TRBV27 and TRBJ1-4, with a tentative D call TRBD1 (6 bases). The germline V and J ends were trimmed by 5 bases and 2 bases, with 12 bases remaining between them. The CDR3 is 15 residues long. Germline CDR1 reads MNHEY; CDR2 reads SMNVEV (reference sequence).

The V gene is TRBV6-5, the J gene TRBJ2-7; 9 bases are a match to TRBD1. Germline V gene sequence: CDR1 MNHEY, CDR2 SVGAGI. This CDR3 is 14 amino acids long. The V segment lost 5 bases and the J segment 3 bases; nucleotides outside the gene matches: 5. CDR3 DNA sequence: TGTGCCAGCAGTAGGGACAGGGCCGACTACGAGCAGTACTTC. This codes for CASSRDRADYEQYF.

The chain employs TRBV19 and TRBJ2-1; 14 bases agree with TRBD2. J was trimmed by 8 bases and V by 3 bases; bases with no gene match: 6. The CDR3 totals 16 residues. CDR1 is LNHDA and CDR2 is SQIVND in the germline V gene (reference sequence). The CDR3 DNA sequence: TGTGCCAGTAGTATGCCCGGGACTAGCGGGAGCTATGAGCAGTTCTTC. Residues: CASSMPGTSGSYEQFF.

This clone has just one count. The CDR3 DNA is TGTGCCAGCAGCTCGGTAGGGGGACTTCATCTCTATGGCTACACCTTC. Its protein product is CASSSVGGLHLYGYTF. This chain links TRBV7-9 with TRBJ1-2, with D perhaps matching TRBD1 (6 bases). The V and J ends lost 4 bases and 4 bases respectively, with 19 bases between them. Per the germline V gene, CDR1 is SEHNR and CDR2 is FQNEAQ (reference sequence). This CDR3 has 16 amino acids.

This clone appeared once. This chain joins TRBV5-4 and TRBJ2-1; 10 bases agree with TRBD2. The CDR3 contains 16 residues. J lost 7 bases, V lost 3 bases, and 10 bases had no gene match. Germline V lookup: CDR1 SGHNT, CDR2 YYREEE (reference sequence). CDR3 DNA: TGTGCCAGCAGCTCCGGAAGCGGGAGGGCTGGGAATGAGCAGTTCTTC. Translated: CASSSGSGRAGNEQFF.

The genes are TRBV28 and TRBJ1-5; D perhaps matches TRBD1 (6 bases). Germline loops: CDR1 MDHEN, CDR2 SYDVKM. The CDR3 runs 13 residues. Trimming shortened V by 10 bases and J by 2 bases, and 12 bases separated the two germline ends. The CDR3 coding sequence is TGTGCCACCGAAACAGGGCGCAATCAGCCCCAGCATTTT. Translated, it gives CATETGRNQPQHF. The full variable domain, completed using reference TRBV28 and TRBJ1-5, is DVKVTQSSRYLVKRTGEKVFLECVQDMDHENMFWYRQDPGLGLRLIYFSYDVKMKEKGDIPEGYSVSREKKERFSLILESASTNQTSMYLCATETGRNQPQHFGDGTRLSIL.

The rearrangement joins TRBV20-1 to TRBJ2-7, with TRBD1 as a possible D gene (6 bases). The germline CDR1 and CDR2 sequences are DFQATT and SNEGSKA (reference sequence). This CDR3 region has 10 residues. Deletions cut 4 bases from V and 6 bases from J, with 7 bases between. CDR3 DNA: TGCAGTGCTACAGGGGTCGAGCAGTACTTC. It translates to CSATGVEQYF.

The chain employs TRBV11-1 and TRBJ1-2, with TRBD1 matching 8 bases. Germline CDR1 SGHAT, CDR2 FQDESV (reference sequence). This CDR3 has 14 amino acids. With V trimmed by 5 bases and J by 8 bases, 10 bases remained unmatched. The CDR3 nucleotides are TGTGCCAGCAGCCCTCGGACAGGGACGGTAGGCTACACCTTC. It codes for CASSPRTGTVGYTF.

The chain links TRBV6-6 to TRBJ1-1, with 8 bases matching TRBD1. J gave up 8 bases and V 2 bases, and 7 bases lay outside the gene matches. Germline V gives CDR1 MNHNY, CDR2 SVGAGI (reference sequence). The CDR3 runs to 14 residues. The CDR3 reads CASSYVGTGSEAFF. In DNA, the CDR3 is TGTGCCAGCAGTTACGTAGGGACAGGATCAGAAGCTTTCTTT.

The chain is built from TRBV6-6 and TRBJ2-7, with a tentative D call TRBD2 (6 bases). This CDR3 spans 13 amino acids. Trimming shortened V by 5 bases and J by 1 base, and 9 bases separated the two germline ends. Looked up from germline, CDR1 is MNHNY and CDR2 is SVGAGI (reference sequence). The CDR3 loop reads CASSRAGSYEQYF. CDR3 sequence (DNA): TGTGCCAGCAGTCGGGCGGGGTCCTACGAGCAGTACTTC.

The V and J genes are TRBV7-6 and TRBJ2-3, with D uncertain. Germline CDR1 SGHVS, CDR2 FNYEAQ. V lost 1 base and J 4 bases, leaving 3 bases between the germline ends. This CDR3 spans 12 amino acids. This CDR3 reads CASSLGPDTQYF. As DNA, the CDR3 is TGTGCCAGCAGCTTAGGACCAGATACGCAGTATTTT.

V usage is TRBV4-3 and J usage is TRBJ2-5; D possibly matches TRBD1 or TRBD2 (5 bases each). The DNA matches TRBJ2-7 better at its end, which makes the J call doubtful. The CDR3 extends over 15 amino acids. From germline, CDR1 is LGHNA and CDR2 YSLEER. The CDR3 bases are TGCGCCAGCAGCCCGCATAGGGGCGGGTACTACGAGCAGTACTTC. Its translation is CASSPHRGGYYEQYF.

This clone was recorded only once. V usage is TRBV7-8 and J usage is TRBJ2-7, with 11 nucleotides matching TRBD2. CDR3 length: 17 amino acids. The junction had 13 bases not matched to a gene; V was cut back by 5 bases and J by 4 bases. CDR1 is SGHVS and CDR2 is FQNEAQ in the germline V gene. The CDR3 loop is CASSISTPGLAVYEQYF. Here the CDR3 DNA reads TGTGCCAGCAGCATTTCGACCCCGGGACTAGCGGTTTACGAGCAGTACTTC.

The CDR3 sequence: CASSLEGAFRYEQYF. As DNA, the CDR3 is TGCGCCAGCAGCCTCGAGGGGGCGTTCCGGTACGAGCAGTACTTC. The gene calls are TRBV5-1 and TRBJ2-7; TRBD1 matches 7 bases. V lost 4 bases, J lost 4 bases, and 11 bases stayed unmatched. The CDR3 spans 15 residues. Germline V CDR1 and CDR2: SGHRS, YFSETQ.